This is a list of T cell receptor beta chains from one sample in a study of blood T cell repertoires in COVID-19. Using immunoSEQ multiplex PCR, the repertoire was profiled, and TCRdb retains in-frame clones only, with some absent. The table records some 100,000 clones, roughly 85% of them present only once. The source material was peripheral blood. The receptor source for this set is a woman aged 70-85 years with acute or convalescent COVID-19. Each CDR3 is given with its conserved first and last residue. A D gene is named only where the DNA matches it firmly. Part of the rows lack a size; the others show once, few, many or a class for expanded clones.

>TRBD2|TRBJ2-3|TRBV10-1|-
TGCGCCAGCAGTGAAGCGGGGAAGGGAAATACGCAGTATTTT
CASSEAGKGNTQYF
>-|TRBJ2-3|TRBV12-3/TRBV12-4|-
TGTGCCAGCAGCCGGACGGGAGTAGATACGCAGTATTTT
CASSRTGVDTQYF
>TRBD1|TRBJ2-2|TRBV11-2|-
TGTGCCAGCAGCCCTTGGGACAGGGCAACCGGGGAGCTGTTTTTT
CASSPWDRATGELFF
>TRBD1|TRBJ1-4|TRBV10-3|-
TGTGCCATCAGCCGGGACAGGGTATTTTATGAAAAACTGTTTTTT
CAISRDRVFYEKLFF
>TRBD2|TRBJ2-5|TRBV3-1/TRBV3-2|-
TGTGCCAGCAGCCCCCGACTAGCGGGGGGTCAAGAGACCCAGTACTTC
CASSPRLAGGQETQYF
>-|TRBJ1-5|TRBV21-1|-
TGTGCCAGCACTCTTACAGGGAATCAGCCCCAGCATTTT
CASTLTGNQPQHF
>-|TRBJ1-2|TRBV18|-
TGTGCCAGCTCACCATTGTCAGGCGGGGATGGCTACACCTTC
CASSPLSGGDGYTF
>-|TRBJ2-5|TRBV6-2/TRBV6-3|-
TGTGCCAGCAGTTTTACAACCAAAGAGACCCAGTACTTC
CASSFTTKETQYF
>TRBD2|TRBJ2-3|TRBV5-1|-
TGCGCCAGCAGCTTGGATCTAGCGGGGACAAGGGGGACGCAGTATTTT
CASSLDLAGTRGTQYF
>TRBD1|TRBJ2-7|TRBV14|-
TGTGCCAGCAGGGACTCCAGGGGGCGAATCTACGAGCAGTACTTC
CASRDSRGRIYEQYF
>-|TRBJ1-4|TRBV9|-
TGTGCCAGCAGCGGAGAAGCAACTAATGAAAAACTGTTTTTT
CASSGEATNEKLFF
>-|TRBJ1-6|TRBV27|-
TGTGCCAGCAGGCTGCCATCACCTAATAATTCACCCCTCCACTTT
CASRLPSPNNSPLHF
>TRBD1|TRBJ1-5|TRBV28|-
TGTGCCAGCACCGAGACAGGGTGGTCCAGGCAGCCCCAGCATTTT
CASTETGWSRQPQHF
>-|TRBJ2-3|TRBV30|-
TGTGCCTGGAGTGTAACAGGCACAGATACGCAGTATTTT
CAWSVTGTDTQYF
>TRBD2|TRBJ2-5|TRBV3-1/TRBV3-2|-
TGTGCCAGCAGCCAGGGGGGACTAGCGGGTCGAGAGACCCAGTACTTC
CASSQGGLAGRETQYF
>TRBD1|TRBJ1-5|TRBV2|-
TGTGCCAGCAGCAGACAGGGGTTGAGGCAGCCCCAGCATTTT
CASSRQGLRQPQHF
>TRBD1|TRBJ1-5|TRBV10-3|-
TGTGCCATCAGTGACCAGGGGGCTGGGAATCAGCCCCAGCATTTT
CAISDQGAGNQPQHF
>-|TRBJ1-1|TRBV10-3|-
TGTGCCATTGGACAATCCCAGAACACTGAAGCTTTCTTT
CAIGQSQNTEAFF
>TRBD1|TRBJ1-2|TRBV6-2/TRBV6-3|-
TGTGCCAGCAGTTCCGGGACAGGGAACTATGGCTACACCTTC
CASSSGTGNYGYTF
>-|TRBJ2-7|TRBV10-3|-
TGTGCCATCAGTGATCCGCGGACATCCTACGAGCAGTACTTC
CAISDPRTSYEQYF
>-|TRBJ1-6|TRBV5-8|few
TGTGCCAGCAGCTTGGCAGGGTTAGGTAATTCACCCCTCCACTTT
CASSLAGLGNSPLHF
>-|TRBJ2-5|TRBV7-9|-
TGTGCCAGCAGCTCCGACTATAAGGGCTCAGGGACCCAGTACTTC
CASSSDYKGSGTQYF